The 16 T cell receptor beta chains in this list originate from one sample, sequenced in a study of regulatory T cells in long-lasting Graves disease. Through Arm-PCR of CDR3 regions and iRepertoire HTBI primers, TCR beta libraries were built. TCRdb reprocessed the multiplex PCR reads via MiXCR and lists one record per CDR3 protein. Of some 500,000 distinct CDR3 sequences in the sample, 13% are singletons; the top ten hold roughly a tenth. Documented time point: newly diagnosed GD, antithyroid drugs for less than 3 months. From RNA extracted from PBMCs, the TCR library was made. These data were also filed under a second study, of T cells in Graves' hyperthyroidism and ophthalmopathy.

The specimen was peripheral blood mononuclear cells (PBMCs), collected at new diagnosis, from a patient treated with antithyroid drugs. The receptors shown here come from a man aged 25 to 40 with Graves disease.

This clonotype was picked up many times. The chain is built from TRBV30 and TRBJ1-6; D is unresolved. Germline loops: CDR1 GTSNPN, CDR2 SVGIG (reference sequence). There are 11 residues in the CDR3. V shed 3 bases and J shed 14 bases, with 11 bases lying between them. The CDR3 protein is CAWSADITLHF. For the CDR3, the DNA is TGTGCCTGGAGCGCCGACATCACCCTCCACTTT.

This clonotype has at least ten counts. The chain recombines TRBV30 with TRBJ2-7; TRBD1 aligns across 8 bases. Looked up from germline, CDR1 is GTSNPN and CDR2 is SVGIG (reference sequence). This CDR3 is built from 15 residues. Trimming cost V 3 bases and J 2 bases; bases outside gene matches: 9. The CDR3 DNA follows: TGTGCCTGGAGGACTGGACAGGGCGTCCCCTACGAGCAGTACTTC. Residues: CAWRTGQGVPYEQYF.

This clonotype was detected many times. The genes are TRBV29-1 and TRBJ1-2; 10 bases are shared with TRBD1. The V gene's germline CDR1 is SQVTM and CDR2 ANQGSEA. This CDR3 has 14 amino acids. The V gene end was trimmed by 6 bases and the J gene end by 8 bases; junction bases not matched to a gene: 12. The CDR3 region has the DNA TGCAGCGTCGAGGTGGACAGGGGGATTAGGGGCTACACCTTC. Translated: CSVEVDRGIRGYTF. Full variable domain (outside the CDR3, taken from reference TRBV29-1 and TRBJ1-2): SAVISQKPSRDICQRGTSLTIQCQVDSQVTMMFWYRQQPGQSLTLIATANQGSEATYESGFVIDKFPISRPNLTFSTLTVSNMSPEDSSIYLCSVEVDRGIRGYTFGSGTRLTVV.

In this sample, this clonotype turned up many times. This chain uses TRBV12-3 or TRBV12-4 with TRBJ2-5, with D possibly being TRBD1 or TRBD2 (6 bases each). Trimming took off 3 bases at V and 5 bases at J, with 10 bases between the two ends. The CDR3 contains 13 residues. The CDR3 sequence is CASSFGGVETQYF. The CDR3, as DNA: TGTGCCAGCAGTTTCGGGGGCGTGGAGACCCAGTACTTC.

This clonotype was counted many times. The chain joins TRBV3-1 to TRBJ2-3, with 8 bases fitting TRBD2. CDR1 is LGHDT and CDR2 is YNNKEL in the germline V gene (reference sequence). The J segment lost 4 bases and the V segment lost 1 base, leaving 4 bases of the junction unmatched. CDR3 length: 15 amino acids. In DNA, the CDR3 is TGTGCCAGCAGCCAAGCAAGCGGGAGTCCAGATACGCAGTATTTT. Encoded protein: CASSQASGSPDTQYF.

The chain combines TRBV5-5 with TRBJ1-2; 7 bases are a match to TRBD1. V shed 4 bases and J 2 bases; nucleotides not matched to a gene: 5. The CDR3 is 14 residues long. Germline-derived CDR1 and CDR2 are SGHKS and YYEKEE (reference sequence). The CDR3 is CASSTPGQNYGYTF. Here the CDR3 DNA reads TGTGCCAGCAGCACCCCGGGACAGAACTATGGCTACACCTTC.

This clonotype was found many times. The rearrangement joins TRBV12-3 or TRBV12-4 to TRBJ1-1; TRBD1 is a possible D gene (5 bases). This CDR3 comprises 14 residues. Trimming stripped 6 bases from V and 1 base from J, with 12 bases between. CDR3 coding DNA: TGTGCCAGCAGGCCCCCGGGACGGAACACTGAAGCTTTCTTT. Amino acids: CASRPPGRNTEAFF.

The chain employs TRBV3-1 and TRBJ2-4, with 8 bases matching TRBD1. Per the germline V gene, CDR1 is LGHDT and CDR2 is YNNKEL (reference sequence). With 2 bases clipped from V and 12 bases from J, the junction kept 9 bases outside the gene matches. The length of the CDR3 is 14 residues. The CDR3 DNA sequence: TGTGCCAGCAGCCAATCCCCGACAGGGGCGGATCAGTACTTC. It encodes CASSQSPTGADQYF.

At least ten counts were recorded for this clonotype. V and J are TRBV29-1 and TRBJ2-3; D remains unclear. Trimming stripped 0 bases from V and 2 bases from J, with 6 bases between. CDR3 length: 13 amino acids. The germline V gene encodes CDR1 SQVTM and CDR2 ANQGSEA. The CDR3 here is CSVEDPSTDTQYF. The CDR3 bases are TGCAGCGTTGAAGATCCATCCACAGATACGCAGTATTTT.

V usage is TRBV6-4 and J usage is TRBJ2-1, with D perhaps TRBD2 (6 bases). V was cut by 9 bases and J by 0 bases, with 15 bases left in between. Germline assignment: CDR1 MRHNA and CDR2 SNTAGT. The CDR3 is made up of 15 amino acids. The DNA of the CDR3 is TGTGCCAGAGAAGAGGACGGGAGCTCCTACAATGAGCAGTTCTTC. Translation: CAREEDGSSYNEQFF.

This clonotype was seen at least ten times. V usage is TRBV20-1 and J usage is TRBJ2-5; unclear D gene. Trimming cost V 2 bases and J 4 bases, with 5 bases left between them. CDR1 and CDR2 from the germline V gene are DFQATT and SNEGSKA (reference sequence). CDR3 length equals 11 residues. The CDR3 DNA sequence: TGCAGTGCTAGACTGCGAGAGACCCAGTACTTC. This encodes CSARLRETQYF.

This clonotype was observed at least ten times. The V and J genes are TRBV12-3 or TRBV12-4 and TRBJ2-5; no firm D call. This CDR3 is built from 13 residues. V was cut by 7 bases and J by 2 bases, with 11 bases left in between. The DNA for the CDR3 is TGTGCCAGCACTTTGGGTGGGCAAGAGACCCAGTACTTC. Translating gives CASTLGGQETQYF.

The rearrangement uses TRBV24-1 and TRBJ2-1; D remains unclear. V gave up 0 bases and J gave up 9 bases, with 5 bases separating them. This CDR3 has 12 residues. CDR1 and CDR2 from the germline V gene are KGHDR and SFDVKD. CDR3 coding DNA: TGTGCCACCAGTGATTTGATAGGTGAGCAGTTCTTC. Translating gives CATSDLIGEQFF.

This clonotype was seen just once. This chain links TRBV20-1 with TRBJ2-5; 13 bases align to TRBD2. The CDR3 contains 15 residues. The junction had 7 bases not matched to a gene; V was cut back by 4 bases and J by 5 bases. CDR1 is DFQATT, CDR2 SNEGSKA, per germline (reference sequence). CDR3 in DNA: TGCAGTGCTAAACGGACTAGCGGGAGAATGGAGACCCAGTACTTC. This translates into CSAKRTSGRMETQYF.

This clonotype was found many times. The chain uses TRBV6-1 and TRBJ2-5; TRBD2 matches 11 bases. The CDR3 has 15 residues. Germline-derived CDR1 and CDR2 are MNHNS and SASEGT. V gave up 4 bases and J gave up 2 bases; unmatched junction bases: 3. This chain's CDR3 is CASSATSGGQETQYF. For the CDR3, the DNA is TGTGCCAGCAGTGCCACTAGCGGGGGACAAGAGACCCAGTACTTC.

In this sample, this clonotype turned up many times. In DNA form, the CDR3 reads TGTGCCAGCAGGGGGATGTGGAACACCGGGGAGCTGTTTTTT. Translating it yields CASRGMWNTGELFF. This sequence joins TRBV6-1 and TRBJ2-2; D is uncertain. From germline, CDR1 is MNHNS and CDR2 SASEGT. V gave up 6 bases and J gave up 1 base, with 9 bases separating them. This CDR3 has 14 residues.